Listed here is a single T cell receptor (beta chain). Trimming shortened V by 2 bases and J by 5 bases, and 21 bases separated the two germline ends. In germline, CDR1 is LGHNA, CDR2 YSLEER. This CDR3 is 17 amino acids long. Sequencing used immunoSEQ multiplex PCR; TCRdb keeps in-frame clones, though not all of them. The sample records about 2.3 million clones, approximately 90% being singletons. This entry belongs to a study of shared clonotypes between healthy human individuals. The sequence was obtained from a young man in good health. Some clones in this sample may be carry-over from other donors' samples. The genes are TRBV4-3 and TRBJ2-5, with D possibly being TRBD1 or TRBD2 (5 bases each). The specimen sequenced was naive CD4+ T cells from PBMCs. Subset meaning: CD45RA+ positively selected. CDR3: CASSQNPSTSPGETQYF. The DNA of the CDR3 is TGCGCCAGCAGCCAAAATCCGTCAACTAGTCCAGGGGAGACCCAGTACTTC.